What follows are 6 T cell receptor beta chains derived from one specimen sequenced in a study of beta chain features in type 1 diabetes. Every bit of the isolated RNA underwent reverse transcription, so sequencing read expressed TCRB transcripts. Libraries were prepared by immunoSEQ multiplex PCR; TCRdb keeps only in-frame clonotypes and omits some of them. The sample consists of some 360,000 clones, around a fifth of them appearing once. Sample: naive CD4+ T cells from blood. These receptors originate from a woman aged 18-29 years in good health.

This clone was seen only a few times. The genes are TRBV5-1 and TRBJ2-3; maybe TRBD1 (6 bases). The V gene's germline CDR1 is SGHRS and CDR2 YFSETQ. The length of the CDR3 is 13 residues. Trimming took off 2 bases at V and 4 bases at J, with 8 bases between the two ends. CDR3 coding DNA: TGCGCCAGCAGCTTACAGGGTGCAGATACGCAGTATTTT. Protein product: CASSLQGADTQYF. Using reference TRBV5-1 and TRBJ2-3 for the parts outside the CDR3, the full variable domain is KAGVTQTPRYLIKTRGQQVTLSCSPISGHRSVSWYQQTPGQGLQFLFEYFSETQRNKGNFPGRFSGRQFSNSRSEMNVSTLELGDSALYLCASSLQGADTQYFGPGTRLTVL.

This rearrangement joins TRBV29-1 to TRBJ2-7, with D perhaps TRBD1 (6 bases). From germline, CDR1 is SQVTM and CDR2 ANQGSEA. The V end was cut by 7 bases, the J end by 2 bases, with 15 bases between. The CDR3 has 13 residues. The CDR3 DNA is TGCAGCGCTTCGGATGGGGGCCCCTACGAGCAGTACTTC. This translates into CSASDGGPYEQYF.

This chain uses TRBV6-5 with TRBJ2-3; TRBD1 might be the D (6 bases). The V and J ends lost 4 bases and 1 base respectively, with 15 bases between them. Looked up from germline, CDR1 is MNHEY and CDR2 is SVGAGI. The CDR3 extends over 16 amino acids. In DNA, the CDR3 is TGTGCCAGCAGTTTTCAACAGGGTGGTGGCACAGATACGCAGTATTTT. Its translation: CASSFQQGGGTDTQYF.

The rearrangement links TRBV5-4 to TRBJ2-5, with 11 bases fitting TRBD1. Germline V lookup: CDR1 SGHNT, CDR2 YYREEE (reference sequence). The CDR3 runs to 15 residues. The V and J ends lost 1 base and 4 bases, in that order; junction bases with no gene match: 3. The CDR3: CASSLRDRGGETQYF. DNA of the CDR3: TGTGCCAGCAGCTTGAGGGACAGGGGGGGAGAGACCCAGTACTTC.

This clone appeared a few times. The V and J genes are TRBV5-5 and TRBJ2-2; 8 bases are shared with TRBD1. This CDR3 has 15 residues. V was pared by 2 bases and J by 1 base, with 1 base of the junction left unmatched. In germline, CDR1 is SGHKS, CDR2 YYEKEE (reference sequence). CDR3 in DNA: TGTGCCAGCAGCTTCGGACAGGGGAACACCGGGGAGCTGTTTTTT. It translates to CASSFGQGNTGELFF.

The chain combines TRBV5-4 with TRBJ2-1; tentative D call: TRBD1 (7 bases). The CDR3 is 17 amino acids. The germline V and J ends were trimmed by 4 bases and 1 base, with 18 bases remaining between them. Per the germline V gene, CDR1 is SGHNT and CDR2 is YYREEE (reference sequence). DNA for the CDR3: TGTGCCAGCAGCGCGGGACTTGACAGGGATTCCTACAATGAGCAGTTCTTC. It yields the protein CASSAGLDRDSYNEQFF. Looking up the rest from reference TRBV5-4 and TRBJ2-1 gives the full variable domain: ETGVTQSPTHLIKTRGQQVTLRCSSQSGHNTVSWYQQALGQGPQFIFQYYREEENGRGNFPPRFSGLQFPNYSSELNVNALELDDSALYLCASSAGLDRDSYNEQFFGPGTRLTVL.